Listed here are 24 T cell receptor beta chains from one sample, sequenced in a study of read filtering for tumor transcriptome and immune sequencing. This library used roughly 400 ng RNA and molecular barcoded adaptors spanning alpha/delta and beta/gamma chains. TCRdb fed the reads into MiXCR, producing one record per CDR3 protein. This table holds 90,000 to 95,000 distinct CDR3 sequences, under 25% found once. The specimen was a population of CD138-negative cells sorted from bone marrow. The receptor source for this set is a donor at least 40 years old with multiple myeloma.

This clonotype was counted between two and nine times. The chain combines TRBV3-1 with TRBJ2-3; D perhaps matches TRBD2 (5 bases). The CDR3 consists of 15 residues. The V gene's germline CDR1 is LGHDT and CDR2 YNNKEL (reference sequence). Trimming removed 4 bases at V and 3 bases at J, with 14 bases between. CDR3 sequence: CASSPSRPGTDTQYF. CDR3 nucleotide sequence: TGTGCCAGCAGCCCCAGCCGGCCGGGAACAGATACGCAGTATTTT.

This clonotype was found a few times. A read error may account for a junction end that differs from germline. The genes are TRBV10-3 and TRBJ1-1, with a weak D call TRBD1 (5 bases). The CDR3 covers 15 residues. Per the germline V gene, CDR1 is ENHRY and CDR2 is SYGVKD. This chain's CDR3 is CAIGESPRENTEAFF. DNA for the CDR3: TGTGCCATCGGTGAGTCCCCCAGGGAGAACACTGAAGCTTTCTTT.

This rearrangement joins TRBV19 to TRBJ1-5; D gene unclear. V was trimmed by 2 bases and J by 6 bases, leaving 8 bases between them. This CDR3 spans 13 amino acids. CDR1 is LNHDA and CDR2 is SQIVND in the germline V gene (reference sequence). CDR3: CASSIRVSQPQHF. In DNA, the CDR3 is TGTGCCAGTAGTATAAGGGTTAGTCAGCCCCAGCATTTT.

In the case of this clonotype: Just one base apart from a much larger clone, this may be a read error. The rearrangement links TRBV5-1 to TRBJ2-1; D not certain. Trimming cost V 0 bases and J 11 bases, with 9 bases left between them. Germline-derived CDR1 and CDR2 are SGHRS and YFSETQ. The CDR3 runs 12 residues. The chain's CDR3 is CASSLAVDKQFF. For the CDR3, the DNA is TGCGCCAGCAGCTTGGCCGTGGATAAGCAGTTCTTC.

This clonotype was observed at least ten times. The genes are TRBV20-1 and TRBJ2-3; D unclear. V was shortened by 3 bases and J by 2 bases, with 9 bases between the two germline ends. This CDR3 region has 13 residues. CDR1 and CDR2 (germline): DFQATT, SNEGSKA (reference sequence). This CDR3 is CSASQLPTDTQYF. CDR3 nucleotide sequence: TGCAGTGCTAGTCAACTTCCCACAGATACGCAGTATTTT.

Remarks on this clonotype: A much larger clonotype is one base distant, so this may be a read error. The CDR3 protein is CASSSAVAEEQYF. In nucleotides, the CDR3 is TGTGCCAGCAGTTCTGCGGTCGCCGAAGAGCAGTACTTC. V gene TRBV12-3 or TRBV12-4 combines with J gene TRBJ2-7; D gene uncertain. This CDR3 is 13 amino acids long. V gave up 4 bases and J gave up 7 bases, with 14 bases separating them.

Many counts were recorded for this clonotype. V and J are TRBV7-6 and TRBJ2-5; 8 bases line up with TRBD2. Germline-derived CDR1 and CDR2 are SGHVS and FNYEAQ. This CDR3 spans 14 amino acids. V was clipped by 5 bases and J by 5 bases; unmatched bases: 7. CDR3 residues: CASSRSGEGETQYF. CDR3 nucleotide sequence: TGTGCCAGCAGCCGTAGCGGGGAGGGGGAGACCCAGTACTTC.

This clonotype was seen repeatedly, ten times or more. The rearrangement uses TRBV11-2 and TRBJ2-7, with 9 bases fitting TRBD1. V lost 4 bases to trimming and J lost 6 bases; unmatched junction nucleotides: 7. The CDR3 totals 14 residues. Germline values: CDR1 SGHAT, CDR2 FQNNGV. The CDR3 here is CASSSNRGRGEQYF. As DNA, the CDR3 is TGTGCCAGCAGCTCAAACAGGGGGCGAGGCGAGCAGTACTTC. The entire variable domain, with the rest obtained from reference TRBV11-2 and TRBJ2-7, is as follows: EAGVAQSPRYKIIEKRQSVAFWCNPISGHATLYWYQQILGQGPKLLIQFQNNGVVDDSQLPKDRFSAERLKGVDSTLKIQPAKLEDSAVYLCASSSNRGRGEQYFGPGTRLTVT.

A note on this clonotype: A much more abundant neighbour one base away suggests this may be a read error. The chain is built from TRBV11-2 and TRBJ2-4, with 11 bases fitting TRBD2. Germline lookup yields CDR1 SGHAT and CDR2 FQNNGV. The V and J ends lost 8 bases and 6 bases, in that order; junction bases with no gene match: 9. CDR3 size: 15 residues. The CDR3 DNA reads as TGTGCCAGCGGCTCCCGTAGCGGGGGGGGAAACATTCAGTACTTC. It encodes CASGSRSGGGNIQYF.

In this sample, this clonotype turned up a few times. The chain uses TRBV7-3 and TRBJ1-5; a possible D gene is TRBD1 (6 bases). Per the germline V gene, CDR1 is SGHTA and CDR2 is FQGTGA. This CDR3 is built from 15 residues. Trimming shortened V by 10 bases and J by 0 bases, and 16 bases separated the two germline ends. The CDR3 sequence: CAKGGGGDSNQPQHF. The DNA for the CDR3 is TGTGCCAAAGGAGGAGGGGGGGATAGCAATCAGCCCCAGCATTTT.

This clonotype appeared many times. The chain employs TRBV6-5 and TRBJ2-7; D not resolved. This CDR3 has 13 amino acids. Trimming took off 2 bases at V and 4 bases at J, with 9 bases between the two ends. CDR1 MNHEY and CDR2 SVGAGI come from the germline V gene. The CDR3 DNA reads TGTGCCAGCAGTTACGCAGTCGGGTACGAGCAGTACTTC. Encoded protein: CASSYAVGYEQYF.

The chain links TRBV21-1 to TRBJ1-5; TRBD1 was called by the table and not checked on the DNA. TRBV21-1 is a pseudogene. The CDR3 spans 14 residues. CDR3 sequence: CASSTKAGVQPQHF. CDR3 bases: TGTGCCAGCAGCACTAAAGCAGGGGTACAGCCCCAGCATTTT.

In this sample, this clonotype turned up many times. V and J are TRBV28 and TRBJ2-1, with no clear D. This CDR3 region has 13 residues. V was shortened by 3 bases and J by 9 bases, with 12 bases between the two germline ends. Germline values: CDR1 MDHEN, CDR2 SYDVKM. CDR3 residues: CASSLAGYGEQFF. DNA of the CDR3: TGTGCCAGCAGTTTGGCCGGGTACGGTGAGCAGTTCTTC.

With regard to this clonotype: This may be a read error, as it is one base from a much larger clone. The CDR3 end shows no conserved phenylalanine or tryptophan, and so a read error is likely. J is TRBJ2-1 and V is TRBV7-9; 8 nucleotides match TRBD1. Germline assignment: CDR1 SEHNR and CDR2 FQNEAQ (reference sequence). The CDR3 is 16 residues long. CDR3 sequence (DNA): TGCGCCAGCAGCGACCTAAAGACAGGGGACCGGAATGAGCAGTTCCTC. Translating gives CASSDLKTGDRNEQFL.

This clonotype was counted ten times or more. The chain employs TRBV7-2 and TRBJ1-6, with D hard to call. With 2 bases removed from V and 10 bases from J, the gap between germline ends came to 12 bases. Germline V CDR1 and CDR2: SGHTA, FQGNSA. CDR3 length: 14 residues. CDR3 DNA: TGTGCCAGCAGCTTATATGGTGCGGGGTCACCCCTCCACTTT. Amino acid sequence: CASSLYGAGSPLHF.

This clonotype was recorded many times. The chain combines TRBV18 with TRBJ2-7; weak D call: TRBD1 (6 bases). CDR1 and CDR2 (germline): KGHSH, LQKENI. CDR3 size: 13 residues. V gave up 6 bases and J gave up 2 bases, with 11 bases separating them. The chain's CDR3 is CASSPGTTYEQYF. CDR3 DNA: TGTGCCAGCTCCCCCGGGACAACCTACGAGCAGTACTTC.

This clonotype was counted a few times. The CDR3 nucleotides read TGTGCCAGCAGGAGGCCCGGGACAGGAGTGACCGGGGAGCTGTTTTTT. This translates into CASRRPGTGVTGELFF. This sequence joins TRBV12-3 or TRBV12-4 and TRBJ2-2; 8 bases fit TRBD1. This CDR3 has 16 amino acids. V trimming: 6 bases; J trimming: 5 bases; junction bases outside the gene matches: 11.

A few counts support this clonotype. This may be a read error: a much more frequent sequence differs by one nucleotide. V gene TRBV29-1 combines with J gene TRBJ1-1; no definite D call. The CDR3 length is 11 residues. The germline V gene encodes CDR1 SQVTM and CDR2 ANQGSEA. V was trimmed by 4 bases and J by 0 bases, leaving 3 bases between them. CDR3 loop: CSVGLNTEAFF. The CDR3 DNA reads TGCAGCGTTGGGCTGAACACTGAAGCTTTCTTT.

This sequence joins TRBV5-1 and TRBJ1-4, with TRBD1 matching 8 bases. Per the germline V gene, CDR1 is SGHRS and CDR2 is YFSETQ. The CDR3 contains 15 residues. Unmatched junction bases numbered 9, after V lost 4 bases and J lost 7 bases. DNA for the CDR3: TGCGCCAGCAGCCCGGACAGGGCCTGGGGTGAAAAACTGTTTTTT. This translates into CASSPDRAWGEKLFF.

In its sample, this clonotype was seen many times. The chain joins TRBV2 to TRBJ2-1; 7 bases match TRBD1. The ends lost 10 bases at V and 8 bases at J; junction bases unmatched: 11. This CDR3 comprises 13 residues. Germline values: CDR1 SNHLY, CDR2 FYNNEI. CDR3: CATYGDSAYEQFF. The DNA of the CDR3 is TGTGCCACCTACGGGGACAGCGCATATGAGCAGTTCTTC.

This clonotype was recorded many times. V and J are TRBV29-1 and TRBJ1-1, with D uncertain. This CDR3 is 10 amino acids long. CDR1 and CDR2 (germline): SQVTM, ANQGSEA. V lost 4 bases and J lost 8, with 8 bases in between. The CDR3 region has the DNA TGCAGCGTTGGAACGAGGGAAGCTTTCTTT. Translation gives CSVGTREAFF.

This clonotype was seen many times. The V gene is TRBV27, the J gene TRBJ1-2; 9 positions match TRBD1. CDR1 and CDR2 (germline): MNHEY, SMNVEV (reference sequence). V gave up 3 bases and J gave up 3 bases; unmatched junction bases: 2. The CDR3 covers 14 residues. The CDR3 DNA sequence: TGTGCCAGCAGTTTTGGGACAGGGCACTATGGCTACACCTTC. The encoded protein is CASSFGTGHYGYTF.

This clonotype was observed many times. The rearrangement links TRBV7-2 to TRBJ1-5; D not resolved. With 5 bases removed from V and 7 bases from J, the gap between germline ends came to 12 bases. Germline CDR1 SGHTA, CDR2 FQGNSA. This CDR3 is 13 amino acids long. The DNA for the CDR3 is TGTGCCAGCAGCCCAACAAAAGACCAGCCCCAGCATTTT. Amino acids: CASSPTKDQPQHF.

This clonotype was detected a few times. CDR3 coding DNA: TGTGCCAGTAGTATAAATCGGAGAAAAGGCGATGAGCAGTTCTTC. This codes for CASSINRRKGDEQFF. The chain has TRBV19 and TRBJ2-1; D is uncertain. This CDR3 comprises 15 residues. Germline loops: CDR1 LNHDA, CDR2 SQIVND (reference sequence). With 2 bases removed from V and 8 bases from J, the gap between germline ends came to 16 bases.